This passage covers 16 T cell receptor beta chains from one sample sequenced in a study of OX40 agonist ivuxolimab in advanced cancers. This table comes from immunoSEQ multiplex PCR, and its TCRdb copy is limited to in-frame clones, with some not included. The data show more than 65,000 clones, 90% seen once. The starting material was CD4+ or CD8+ T cells sorted from blood, obtained in a trial of the OX40 agonist ivuxolimab. These TCRs come from an adult with an advanced solid tumor such as melanoma, head and neck, liver or kidney cancer.

V is TRBV5-1 and J is TRBJ2-6; unclear D gene. CDR1 SGHRS and CDR2 YFSETQ come from the germline V gene. With 0 bases removed from V and 4 bases from J, the gap between germline ends came to 8 bases. This CDR3 is built from 15 residues. CDR3 sequence: CASSLGETGANVLTF. The CDR3 region has the DNA TGCGCCAGCAGCTTGGGAGAAACCGGGGCCAACGTCCTGACTTTC.

The rearrangement joins TRBV15 to TRBJ2-7; D may correspond to TRBD1 or TRBD2 (5 bases each). From germline, CDR1 is LNHNV and CDR2 YYDKDF (reference sequence). With 0 bases removed from V and 2 bases from J, the gap between germline ends came to 11 bases. This CDR3 contains 15 residues. The CDR3 coding sequence is TGTGCCACCAGCAGAGATCGGGGCGGTACCTACGAGCAGTACTTC. Protein: CATSRDRGGTYEQYF.

The V call is TRBV18, the J call TRBJ1-5, with 7 bases lining up with TRBD1. The length of the CDR3 is 14 residues. After removal of 3 bases from V and 3 bases from J, the junction contained 2 bases not matched to a gene. CDR1 and CDR2 from the germline V gene are KGHSH and LQKENI. The CDR3 here is CASSPGQTNQPQHF. The CDR3, as DNA: TGTGCCAGCTCACCGGGACAGACCAATCAGCCCCAGCATTTT. The variable domain in full, completed from reference TRBV18 and TRBJ1-5, reads NAGVMQNPRHLVRRRGQEARLRCSPMKGHSHVYWYRQLPEEGLKFMVYLQKENIIDESGMPKERFSAEFPKEGPSILRIQQVVRGDSAAYFCASSPGQTNQPQHFGDGTRLSIL.

The genes are TRBV20-1 and TRBJ2-7; D not resolved. The V end was cut by 6 bases, the J end by 2 bases, with 8 bases between. Germline V CDR1 and CDR2: DFQATT, SNEGSKA (reference sequence). The length of the CDR3 is 11 residues. This CDR3 is CSAPRTYEQYF. The CDR3 nucleotides read TGCAGTGCCCCCAGGACCTACGAGCAGTACTTC.

The chain combines TRBV7-2 with TRBJ2-2; 9 bases align to TRBD2. The CDR3 sequence is 16 residues long. After removal of 1 base from V and 7 bases from J, the junction contained 7 bases not matched to a gene. Germline loops: CDR1 SGHTA, CDR2 FQGNSA. CDR3 DNA sequence: TGTGCCAGCAGCTTAGAAGGACTAGCGAAGAGCGGGGAGCTGTTTTTT. This sequence encodes CASSLEGLAKSGELFF.

The rearrangement joins TRBV6-5 to TRBJ2-7; D gene uncertain. CDR1 MNHEY and CDR2 SVGAGI come from the germline V gene. Between the trimmed V and J ends, which lost 7 bases and 6 bases, there was a span of 13 bases. There are 12 residues in the CDR3. This chain's CDR3 is CASNTRWSEQYF. CDR3 coding DNA: TGTGCCAGCAACACCCGGTGGAGCGAGCAGTACTTC.

The genes are TRBV10-2 and TRBJ2-3; no clear D gene. The V end was cut by 7 bases, the J end by 2 bases, with 16 bases between. The CDR3 is made up of 15 amino acids. Germline loops: CDR1 WSHSY, CDR2 SAAADI. CDR3 sequence: CASTPPTLSTDTQYF. The DNA for the CDR3 is TGCGCCAGCACCCCGCCGACCTTATCCACAGATACGCAGTATTTT.

This clone occurred a few times. V is TRBV18 and J is TRBJ2-4; D possibly corresponds to TRBD1 (6 bases). This CDR3 has 17 residues. Germline CDR1 reads KGHSH; CDR2 reads LQKENI. Trimming shortened V by 1 base and J by 0 bases, and 13 bases separated the two germline ends. CDR3 bases: TGTGCCAGCTCACCACGGGCCAGGGGAGTAGCCAAAAACATTCAGTACTTC. This encodes CASSPRARGVAKNIQYF.

The chain recombines TRBV6-6 with TRBJ1-2; the D gene is possibly TRBD1 (6 bases). Looked up from germline, CDR1 is MNHNY and CDR2 is SVGAGI (reference sequence). Trimming took 7 bases from V and 5 from J, leaving 17 bases between them. There are 14 residues in the CDR3. CDR3 sequence: CASTARTARYGYTF. CDR3 DNA sequence: TGTGCCAGCACCGCACGGACAGCCCGGTATGGCTACACCTTC.

The rearrangement uses TRBV27 and TRBJ2-3; tentative D call: TRBD2 (6 bases). The CDR3 length is 12 residues. The germline V gene has CDR1 MNHEY and CDR2 SMNVEV (reference sequence). V lost 4 bases and J 6 bases, leaving 8 bases between the germline ends. The CDR3 region has the DNA TGTGCCAGCAGTTGGAGGGGTGATACGCAGTATTTT. As protein: CASSWRGDTQYF.

The V and J genes are TRBV18 and TRBJ2-1, with 10 positions matching TRBD1. This CDR3 is 14 amino acids long. J was trimmed by 4 bases and V by 3 bases; bases with no gene match: 0. Per the germline V gene, CDR1 is KGHSH and CDR2 is LQKENI. The CDR3 loop is CASSPGQGYNEQFF. The CDR3 DNA is TGTGCCAGCTCACCGGGACAGGGGTACAATGAGCAGTTCTTC.

This rearrangement joins TRBV11-2 to TRBJ2-3; D is undetermined. The germline CDR1 and CDR2 sequences are SGHAT and FQNNGV. V gave up 4 bases and J gave up 5 bases, with 4 bases separating them. The CDR3 totals 11 residues. CDR3 DNA sequence: TGTGCCAGCAGCTGGATAGATACGCAGTATTTT. It is translated as CASSWIDTQYF.

CDR3 in DNA: TGTGCCAGCAGTTTACCTGGAGAACAGGGAAGCGGCTACACCTTC. Translating it yields CASSLPGEQGSGYTF. The chain links TRBV28 to TRBJ1-2; D is perhaps TRBD1 (6 bases). The germline gives CDR1 MDHEN, CDR2 SYDVKM. The CDR3 runs to 15 residues. Trimming left V 2 bases short and J 8 bases short, with 18 bases between.

The rearrangement uses TRBV4-1 and TRBJ1-3; D is ambiguous. With 1 base removed from V and 8 bases from J, the gap between germline ends came to 15 bases. CDR3 length equals 15 residues. The V gene's germline CDR1 is MGHRA and CDR2 YSYEKL. The CDR3 region is CASSQALSIPHTIYF. The DNA for the CDR3 is TGCGCCAGCAGCCAAGCCCTCAGCATCCCCCACACCATATATTTT.

The J gene is TRBJ2-7, the V gene TRBV27; D might be TRBD1 (5 bases). This CDR3 is 16 amino acids long. Trimming removed 1 base at V and 3 bases at J, with 16 bases between. Per germline, CDR1 MNHEY and CDR2 SMNVEV (reference sequence). The CDR3 DNA is TGTGCCAGCAGTTTATTTCCCCCGCCAGGGCTCTACGAGCAGTACTTC. This gives the protein CASSLFPPPGLYEQYF.

This clone was recorded only once. The chain uses TRBV5-1 and TRBJ2-7; unclear D gene. The CDR3 has 14 amino acids. Between the trimmed V and J ends, which lost 0 bases and 3 bases, there was a span of 10 bases. Germline V gives CDR1 SGHRS, CDR2 YFSETQ. The CDR3 nucleotides are TGCGCCAGCAGCTTGGCCGGTGTTGGCTACGAGCAGTACTTC. Encoded protein: CASSLAGVGYEQYF.